Shown below are 22 T cell receptor beta chains from a single sample sequenced in a study of T cells in Graves' hyperthyroidism and ophthalmopathy. RNA transcripts were the template for amplifying TCR beta CDR3 regions. The primer set for the first-round RT-PCR of the TCR CDR3 was HTBI. Each CDR3 protein is one row after TCRdb ran MiXCR on the multiplex PCR reads. The sample lists about 210,000 distinct CDR3 sequences; 15% to 20% were seen once. The material sequenced was blood. All receptors derive from a man aged 35 to 55 with Graves' hyperthyroidism.

This clonotype was seen many times. This chain joins TRBV20-1 and TRBJ2-7; the D call may be TRBD1 or TRBD2 (5 bases each). This CDR3 has 14 amino acids. V shed 0 bases and J shed 1 base, with 10 bases lying between them. Germline CDR1 and CDR2: DFQATT and SNEGSKA (reference sequence). The CDR3 bases are TGCAGTGCTAGAGACCGGGACGGATCCTACGAGCAGTACTTC. Residues: CSARDRDGSYEQYF.

This sequence joins TRBV7-3 and TRBJ2-3; 12 bases match TRBD2. The J segment lost 1 base and the V segment lost 5 bases, leaving 4 bases of the junction unmatched. Germline assignment: CDR1 SGHTA and CDR2 FQGTGA. The CDR3 covers 16 residues. CDR3 DNA sequence: TGTGCCAGCAGCCGACTAGCGGGGGCCCGCACAGATACGCAGTATTTT. Translating gives CASSRLAGARTDTQYF.

As for this clonotype: The CDR3 end shows no conserved phenylalanine or tryptophan, and so a read error is likely. The genes are TRBV10-3 and TRBJ1-1, with a possible D match to TRBD1 (6 bases). Trimming cost V 2 bases and J 0 bases, with 7 bases left between them. Per the germline V gene, CDR1 is ENHRY and CDR2 is SYGVKD. The CDR3 runs to 14 residues. As DNA, the CDR3 is TGTGCCATCAGTGAGGGGGGCATGAACACTGAAGCTTTCCTT. Its translation is CAISEGGMNTEAFL.

This clonotype has just one count. The chain couples TRBV5-1 to TRBJ1-2; D gene ambiguous. CDR3 size: 14 residues. The germline gives CDR1 SGHRS, CDR2 YFSETQ. V was trimmed by 2 bases and J by 0 bases, leaving 8 bases between them. CDR3 residues: CASSFSRANYGYTF. DNA of the CDR3: TGCGCCAGCAGCTTCAGCCGAGCTAACTATGGCTACACCTTC.

This clonotype came up a few times. The rearrangement joins TRBV10-3 to TRBJ2-7; perhaps TRBD1 as D (5 bases). In germline, CDR1 is ENHRY, CDR2 SYGVKD. V lost 1 base and J lost 4, with 11 bases in between. The CDR3 sequence is 14 residues long. The CDR3 DNA sequence: TGTGCCATCAGTGAGTTATTGGGGCAGTACGAGCAGTACTTC. Translating it yields CAISELLGQYEQYF.

This clonotype was counted at least ten times. The chain carries TRBV29-1 and TRBJ2-1; tentative D call: TRBD2 (7 bases). Between the trimmed V and J ends, which lost 6 bases and 5 bases, there was a span of 26 bases. This CDR3 is 17 amino acids long. Looked up from germline, CDR1 is SQVTM and CDR2 is ANQGSEA. This CDR3 reads CSVTSYFGGAAHNEQFF. The CDR3 DNA is TGCAGCGTAACATCATACTTTGGGGGGGCCGCCCACAATGAGCAGTTCTTC.

The J gene is TRBJ1-3, the V gene TRBV27; D is unclear. The CDR3 runs 15 residues. The V end lost 5 bases, the J end lost 2 bases, and 13 bases lay between the germline ends. The germline V gene has CDR1 MNHEY and CDR2 SMNVEV (reference sequence). The CDR3, as DNA: TGTGCCAGCAGTCTACTGGGATACCCTGGAAACACCATATATTTT. Protein: CASSLLGYPGNTIYF.

V gene TRBV7-8 combines with J gene TRBJ2-3; perhaps D is TRBD1 or TRBD2 (5 bases each). Germline V gene data show CDR1 as SGHVS and CDR2 as FQNEAQ. V was trimmed by 5 bases and J by 4 bases, leaving 13 bases between them. CDR3 length: 14 residues. This CDR3 is CASSPPQGPDTQYF. CDR3 in DNA: TGTGCCAGCAGCCCTCCCCAGGGACCAGATACGCAGTATTTT.

The chain has TRBV7-2 and TRBJ1-2, with TRBD1 matching 9 bases. The germline V gene has CDR1 SGHTA and CDR2 FQGNSA. The V and J ends lost 6 bases and 1 base, in that order; junction bases with no gene match: 6. This CDR3 is 15 amino acids long. The CDR3 region has the DNA TGTGCCAGCAGAACCGGGACAGGGATTAACTATGGCTACACCTTC. It codes for CASRTGTGINYGYTF.

This clonotype came up a few times. The rearrangement uses TRBV10-3 and TRBJ2-2; tentative D call: TRBD2 (6 bases). Looked up from germline, CDR1 is ENHRY and CDR2 is SYGVKD. The CDR3 covers 12 residues. V dropped 8 bases and J dropped 4 bases, with 8 bases sitting between them. In DNA, the CDR3 is TGTGCCATCGGGGGGAGCACCGGGGAGCTGTTTTTT. Translated: CAIGGSTGELFF.

The rearrangement uses TRBV6-1 and TRBJ2-7; a possible D gene is TRBD2 (5 bases). Germline assignment: CDR1 MNHNS and CDR2 SASEGT. The CDR3 is 13 residues long. V dropped 2 bases and J dropped 5 bases, with 10 bases sitting between them. The CDR3 DNA sequence: TGTGCCAGCAGTGAAATGTGGCGGGACGAGCAGTACTTC. Translated, it gives CASSEMWRDEQYF.

This clonotype was seen a few times. The rearrangement links TRBV10-3 to TRBJ2-5; the D gene is possibly TRBD1 (5 bases). Deletions cut 10 bases from V and 2 bases from J, with 14 bases between. Per germline, CDR1 ENHRY and CDR2 SYGVKD. This CDR3 has 13 amino acids. The CDR3 here is CATTKDIQETQYF. The CDR3 DNA is TGTGCCACCACGAAGGACATTCAAGAGACCCAGTACTTC.

This clonotype was observed at least ten times. The rearrangement uses TRBV6-1 and TRBJ1-5, with a weak D call TRBD1 (5 bases). Germline CDR1 is MNHNS and CDR2 is SASEGT. This CDR3 region has 14 residues. With 4 bases removed from V and 6 bases from J, the gap between germline ends came to 13 bases. CDR3 protein: CASSVDREGQPQHF. CDR3 DNA sequence: TGTGCCAGCAGTGTTGACAGAGAGGGTCAGCCCCAGCATTTT.

This clonotype was recorded at least ten times. The chain carries TRBV18 and TRBJ2-2; D not resolved. Germline-derived CDR1 and CDR2 are KGHSH and LQKENI. Between the trimmed V and J ends, which lost 3 bases and 2 bases, there was a span of 10 bases. The CDR3 has 15 amino acids. The DNA of the CDR3 is TGTGCCAGCTCACCTCGCGACCTCAACACCGGGGAGCTGTTTTTT. Translated, it gives CASSPRDLNTGELFF.

The rearrangement joins TRBV7-3 to TRBJ2-1; 12 positions agree with TRBD2. The CDR3 consists of 15 residues. The germline CDR1 and CDR2 sequences are SGHTA and FQGTGA. Germline trimming cut 5 bases from V and 3 bases from J; bases unmatched to any gene: 2. The CDR3 loop is CASSRLAGDYNEQFF. CDR3 nucleotides: TGTGCCAGCAGCCGACTAGCGGGGGACTACAATGAGCAGTTCTTC.

This clonotype has more than one count but fewer than ten. This may arise from a read error, as a much more abundant clone is one base away. The CDR3 does not end in the conserved phenylalanine or tryptophan, so this is likely a read error. The rearrangement links TRBV12-3 or TRBV12-4 to TRBJ2-5; D gene ambiguous. Trimming took 6 bases from V and 3 from J, leaving 11 bases between them. The CDR3 extends over 13 amino acids. The CDR3 DNA reads as TGTGCCAGCAGAAGGACGGAGAAAGAGACCCAGTACCTC. Its protein product is CASRRTEKETQYL.

The V gene is TRBV7-8, the J gene TRBJ2-1; the D gene is possibly TRBD2 (6 bases). Trimming left V 4 bases short and J 9 bases short, with 19 bases between. There are 15 residues in the CDR3. Germline loops: CDR1 SGHVS, CDR2 FQNEAQ. In nucleotides, the CDR3 is TGTGCCAGCAGCTCGCGGGACCCCCAGGCCGGTGAGCAGTTCTTC. It encodes CASSSRDPQAGEQFF.

This clonotype was counted a few times. V gene TRBV9 combines with J gene TRBJ1-2; possible D gene TRBD1, 6 bases. Trimming removed 0 bases at V and 8 bases at J, with 11 bases between. CDR1 and CDR2 from the germline V gene are SGDLS and YYNGEE. The CDR3 runs 13 residues. The CDR3 nucleotides are TGTGCCAGCAGCGTAGGGGGGCCTGGGGGCTACACCTTC. Translation gives CASSVGGPGGYTF. The variable domain in full, completed from reference TRBV9 and TRBJ1-2, reads DSGVTQTPKHLITATGQRVTLRCSPRSGDLSVYWYQQSLDQGLQFLIQYYNGEERAKGNILERFSAQQFPDLHSELNLSSLELGDSALYFCASSVGGPGGYTFGSGTRLTVV.

There are many counts of this clonotype. The chain has TRBV3-1 and TRBJ2-5; D not certain. V was trimmed by 3 bases and J by 1 base, leaving 6 bases between them. This CDR3 has 13 residues. Germline-derived CDR1 and CDR2 are LGHDT and YNNKEL (reference sequence). The CDR3 loop is CASSHVRQETQYF. CDR3 sequence (DNA): TGTGCCAGCAGCCACGTCCGCCAAGAGACCCAGTACTTC.

The chain joins TRBV7-3 to TRBJ2-3, with D maybe TRBD2 (5 bases). Trimming pared 5 bases from V and 0 bases from J, leaving 15 bases between. This CDR3 has 16 amino acids. Germline V gene data show CDR1 as SGHTA and CDR2 as FQGTGA. In nucleotides, the CDR3 is TGTGCCAGCAGCCCCGGGGTGTTAGCTAGCACAGATACGCAGTATTTT. It is translated as CASSPGVLASTDTQYF.

This clonotype was seen many times. The chain couples TRBV5-5 to TRBJ2-5; D is unresolved. Germline V CDR1 and CDR2: SGHKS, YYEKEE (reference sequence). The CDR3 consists of 14 residues. Trimming pared 1 base from V and 2 bases from J, leaving 9 bases between. The CDR3 loop reads CASSLIGQQETQYF. CDR3 sequence (DNA): TGTGCCAGCAGCTTGATTGGGCAACAAGAGACCCAGTACTTC.

This clonotype was picked up a small number of times. The chain carries TRBV6-1 and TRBJ1-2; D uncertain. CDR1 is MNHNS, CDR2 SASEGT, per germline. Deletions cut 7 bases from V and 5 bases from J, with 11 bases between. This CDR3 contains 12 residues. The CDR3 is CASTLSQYGYTF. In nucleotides, the CDR3 is TGTGCCAGCACTTTATCCCAATATGGCTACACCTTC.